What follows describes a single T cell receptor (beta chain). Germline V lookup: CDR1 ENHRY, CDR2 SYGVKD. After removal of 3 bases from V and 3 bases from J, the junction contained 6 bases not matched to a gene. The CDR3 consists of 15 residues. The sample is drawn from a study of blood T cell repertoires in COVID-19. Study as a whole: Italy, Spain and the United States were the sources of the convalescent and acute COVID-19 samples.

Profiling relied on immunoSEQ multiplex PCR, and the TCRdb table lists in-frame clones only, not all of them. The sample gives some 110,000 clones, roughly nine tenths of which show up once; 7.7% is in the top ten. This chain uses TRBV10-3 with TRBJ2-7; 9 nucleotides align to TRBD2. This sequence originates from a human donor in a cohort sampled during active COVID-19. Sequencing input: peripheral blood. DNA of the CDR3: TGTGCCATCAGTGATGTCCTAGCGGGGAGCTACGAGCAGTACTTC. As protein: CAISDVLAGSYEQYF.